Listed below are T cell receptor beta chains from one sample, sequenced in a study of identical twins. From the 5' RACE reads, TCRdb called clonotypes with MiXCR, one entry per CDR3 protein. The table has roughly 770,000 distinct CDR3 sequences, about 18% seen once. This sample also appeared in a second study, on T cells expressing NK-cell markers.

Input material: PBMCs. These receptors came from a woman aged 18-35 years in good health. Each CDR3 is given with its conserved first and last residue. Fields, in order: clone size, CDR3 length, J gene, D gene, V gene, CDR3 DNA, CDR3 protein. D genes are given only for firm matches. Expanded clones are given a class, and other clones once, few, many or no size at all.

clone_size: .
cdr3_length: 13
j_call: TRBJ2-3
d_call: .
v_call: TRBV5-6
cdr3_nt: TGTGCCAGCAGCTTAGGGAGGCCAGATACGCAGTATTTT
cdr3_aa: CASSLGRPDTQYF

clone_size: .
cdr3_length: 15
j_call: TRBJ2-1
d_call: TRBD1
v_call: TRBV7-6
cdr3_nt: TGTGCCAGCAGCCCGAGACAGGGGGCGCGGAATGAGCAGTTCTTC
cdr3_aa: CASSPRQGARNEQFF

clone_size: .
cdr3_length: 16
j_call: TRBJ2-7
d_call: TRBD2
v_call: TRBV6-5
cdr3_nt: TGTGCCAGCAGTTACTCGATACCTAGCGGATCCTACGAGCAGTACTTC
cdr3_aa: CASSYSIPSGSYEQYF

clone_size: .
cdr3_length: 12
j_call: TRBJ2-1
d_call: .
v_call: TRBV10-3
cdr3_nt: TGTGCCATCACACAGGGTGGGAATGAGCAGTTCTTC
cdr3_aa: CAITQGGNEQFF

clone_size: few
cdr3_length: 15
j_call: TRBJ1-6
d_call: .
v_call: TRBV6-5
cdr3_nt: TGTGCCAGCAGTTACACCCGACGGACCTGGTCACCCCTCCACTTT
cdr3_aa: CASSYTRRTWSPLHF

clone_size: few
cdr3_length: 14
j_call: TRBJ2-7
d_call: .
v_call: TRBV20-1
cdr3_nt: TGCAGTGCTAAGCCTCGGACAGCTTTCTACGAGCAGTACTTC
cdr3_aa: CSAKPRTAFYEQYF

clone_size: few
cdr3_length: 13
j_call: TRBJ1-5
d_call: TRBD1
v_call: TRBV27
cdr3_nt: TGTGCCAGCGGACAGGGGCCGTATCAGCCCCAGCATTTT
cdr3_aa: CASGQGPYQPQHF

clone_size: few
cdr3_length: 12
j_call: TRBJ1-3
d_call: .
v_call: TRBV12-3/TRBV12-4
cdr3_nt: TGTGCCAGCAGCCGAGATCACTTTACCATATATTTT
cdr3_aa: CASSRDHFTIYF

clone_size: .
cdr3_length: 15
j_call: TRBJ2-7
d_call: .
v_call: TRBV6-1
cdr3_nt: TGTGCCAGCAGTGAAACCGGGACCCGTTCCTACGAGCAGTACTTC
cdr3_aa: CASSETGTRSYEQYF

clone_size: few
cdr3_length: 12
j_call: TRBJ2-7
d_call: .
v_call: TRBV7-9
cdr3_nt: TGTGCCAGCAGCCCTCCGAGGGGGGAGCAGTACTTC
cdr3_aa: CASSPPRGEQYF

clone_size: .
cdr3_length: 14
j_call: TRBJ1-4
d_call: .
v_call: TRBV30
cdr3_nt: TGTGCCTGGAGTGTACAGACAACTAATGAAAAACTGTTTTTT
cdr3_aa: CAWSVQTTNEKLFF

clone_size: .
cdr3_length: 17
j_call: TRBJ2-5
d_call: TRBD2
v_call: TRBV6-1
cdr3_nt: TGTGCCAGCAGAGACCGACCGGGACTAGCGGGAGCTAAGACCCAGTACTTC
cdr3_aa: CASRDRPGLAGAKTQYF

clone_size: few
cdr3_length: 14
j_call: TRBJ2-3
d_call: .
v_call: TRBV29-1
cdr3_nt: TGCAGCGTGGCCGAAGGGTGGCGGGCCGATACGCAGTATTTT
cdr3_aa: CSVAEGWRADTQYF

clone_size: .
cdr3_length: 13
j_call: TRBJ1-2
d_call: TRBD1
v_call: TRBV20-1
cdr3_nt: TGCAGTGCTCCGACAGGGATCAACTATGGCTACACCTTC
cdr3_aa: CSAPTGINYGYTF

clone_size: few
cdr3_length: 17
j_call: TRBJ2-2
d_call: TRBD2
v_call: TRBV6-1
cdr3_nt: TGTGCCGCATCGGCTAGCGGGAGCCGGGAGAACACCGGGGAGCTGTTTTTT
cdr3_aa: CAASASGSRENTGELFF

clone_size: .
cdr3_length: 11
j_call: TRBJ2-2
d_call: .
v_call: TRBV20-1
cdr3_nt: TGCAGTGCTAGTTATGTGGGGGAGCTGTTTTTT
cdr3_aa: CSASYVGELFF

clone_size: .
cdr3_length: 14
j_call: TRBJ2-7
d_call: .
v_call: TRBV20-1
cdr3_nt: TGCAGTGCTAGTTTGGAGGGGCGAACTCGGGAGCAGTACTTC
cdr3_aa: CSASLEGRTREQYF

clone_size: .
cdr3_length: 11
j_call: TRBJ2-7
d_call: TRBD2
v_call: TRBV12-3/TRBV12-4
cdr3_nt: TGTGCCAGCCTCGGGACTACAGAGCAGTACTTC
cdr3_aa: CASLGTTEQYF

clone_size: few
cdr3_length: 14
j_call: TRBJ2-1
d_call: .
v_call: TRBV7-2
cdr3_nt: TGTGCCAGCAGCTTAGAAAGGTTCTCACCCTCTCGGTTCTTC
cdr3_aa: CASSLERFSPSRFF

clone_size: .
cdr3_length: 13
j_call: TRBJ2-5
d_call: .
v_call: TRBV20-1
cdr3_nt: TGCAGTGCTTCAGGGATCCTCCAAGAGACCCAGTACTTC
cdr3_aa: CSASGILQETQYF

clone_size: .
cdr3_length: 13
j_call: TRBJ2-7
d_call: .
v_call: TRBV12-5
cdr3_nt: TGTGCTAGTGGTTTGGCAGCTTCCTACGAGCAGTACTTC
cdr3_aa: CASGLAASYEQYF

clone_size: .
cdr3_length: 13
j_call: TRBJ1-1
d_call: TRBD1
v_call: TRBV7-3
cdr3_nt: TGTGCCAGCAGCCAGACAGGGTACACTGAAGCTTTCTTT
cdr3_aa: CASSQTGYTEAFF

clone_size: .
cdr3_length: 13
j_call: TRBJ1-2
d_call: .
v_call: TRBV5-5
cdr3_nt: TGTGCCAGCAGCTTGACAGCAGAGGGCGGCTACACCTTC
cdr3_aa: CASSLTAEGGYTF

clone_size: .
cdr3_length: 14
j_call: TRBJ2-3
d_call: .
v_call: TRBV7-8
cdr3_nt: TGTGCCAGCAGCTCAGGGTCGGGGGAGTCCCCGCAGTATTTT
cdr3_aa: CASSSGSGESPQYF

clone_size: .
cdr3_length: 15
j_call: TRBJ1-1
d_call: .
v_call: TRBV14
cdr3_nt: TGTGCCAGCAGCTTTTTTGGGACGGCGAACACTGAAGCTTTCTTT
cdr3_aa: CASSFFGTANTEAFF

clone_size: few
cdr3_length: 16
j_call: TRBJ2-1
d_call: .
v_call: TRBV20-1
cdr3_nt: TGCAGTGCTAGAGATCCGCTGGCAGGGGCCTACAATGAGCAGTTCTTC
cdr3_aa: CSARDPLAGAYNEQFF

clone_size: many
cdr3_length: 11
j_call: TRBJ2-7
d_call: .
v_call: TRBV12-3/TRBV12-4
cdr3_nt: TGTGCCAGCAGCTTTGGGTTGGAGCAGTACTTC
cdr3_aa: CASSFGLEQYF

clone_size: .
cdr3_length: 16
j_call: TRBJ2-2
d_call: .
v_call: TRBV7-6
cdr3_nt: TGTGCCAGCAGCTTAGCGGGGGGCTCGAACACCGGGGAGCTGTTTTTT
cdr3_aa: CASSLAGGSNTGELFF

clone_size: few
cdr3_length: 14
j_call: TRBJ2-7
d_call: TRBD1
v_call: TRBV30
cdr3_nt: TGTGCCTGGGGCTACGGGACAGGGTCCTACGAGCAGTACTTC
cdr3_aa: CAWGYGTGSYEQYF

clone_size: few
cdr3_length: 16
j_call: TRBJ2-2
d_call: TRBD1
v_call: TRBV10-1
cdr3_nt: TGCGCCAGCAGTGAGTCAGGGGGCCGGAATAACCGGGAGCTGTTTTTT
cdr3_aa: CASSESGGRNNRELFF

clone_size: few
cdr3_length: 13
j_call: TRBJ1-1
d_call: .
v_call: TRBV29-1
cdr3_nt: TGCAGCGTTGACGGCGGGGAAAGAACTGAAGCTTTCTTT
cdr3_aa: CSVDGGERTEAFF

clone_size: .
cdr3_length: 14
j_call: TRBJ2-3
d_call: .
v_call: TRBV7-2
cdr3_nt: TGTGCCAGCAGCTTACAGCGAAGCACAGATACGCAGTATTTT
cdr3_aa: CASSLQRSTDTQYF

clone_size: once
cdr3_length: 15
j_call: TRBJ1-3
d_call: TRBD1
v_call: TRBV12-3/TRBV12-4
cdr3_nt: TGTGCCAGCGGACCCCAGGGACAGGGGCGAAACACCATATATTTT
cdr3_aa: CASGPQGQGRNTIYF

clone_size: few
cdr3_length: 13
j_call: TRBJ1-1
d_call: TRBD1
v_call: TRBV29-1
cdr3_nt: TGCAGCGGTCGACAGGGCCGATCCCCAGAAGCTTTCTTT
cdr3_aa: CSGRQGRSPEAFF

clone_size: many
cdr3_length: 16
j_call: TRBJ1-4
d_call: .
v_call: TRBV5-6
cdr3_nt: TGTGCCAGCAGCTTGGGACCCCAGGAGATCAATGAAAAACTGTTTTTT
cdr3_aa: CASSLGPQEINEKLFF

clone_size: once
cdr3_length: 15
j_call: TRBJ2-3
d_call: .
v_call: TRBV20-1
cdr3_nt: TGCTGTGCTAGAGATACCGCTGCTTACACAGATACGCAGTATTTT
cdr3_aa: CCARDTAAYTDTQYF

clone_size: .
cdr3_length: 12
j_call: TRBJ2-7
d_call: .
v_call: TRBV29-1
cdr3_nt: TGCAGCGCGGGTCCTGGGTACTACGAGCAGTACTTC
cdr3_aa: CSAGPGYYEQYF

clone_size: few
cdr3_length: 14
j_call: TRBJ1-5
d_call: .
v_call: TRBV6-1
cdr3_nt: TGTGCCAGCAGTGACGGGACGGGCATCACGCCCCAGCATTTT
cdr3_aa: CASSDGTGITPQHF

clone_size: .
cdr3_length: 12
j_call: TRBJ2-7
d_call: TRBD1
v_call: TRBV10-1
cdr3_nt: TGCGCCAGGAAGGACAGGGACTACGAGCAGTACTTC
cdr3_aa: CARKDRDYEQYF

clone_size: .
cdr3_length: 12
j_call: TRBJ2-4
d_call: .
v_call: TRBV5-5
cdr3_nt: TGTGCCAGCAGCTCCGGGGTCGGGATTCAGTACTTC
cdr3_aa: CASSSGVGIQYF

clone_size: .
cdr3_length: 17
j_call: TRBJ2-6
d_call: .
v_call: TRBV6-1
cdr3_nt: TGTGCCAGCAGCCCGACAGGTACGCCCTCTGGGGCCAACGTCCTGACTTTC
cdr3_aa: CASSPTGTPSGANVLTF

clone_size: few
cdr3_length: 13
j_call: TRBJ1-2
d_call: .
v_call: TRBV12-3/TRBV12-4
cdr3_nt: TGTGCCAGCAGTTTAAGAGGGCAATATGGCTACACCTTC
cdr3_aa: CASSLRGQYGYTF

clone_size: .
cdr3_length: 11
j_call: TRBJ2-7
d_call: TRBD1
v_call: TRBV2
cdr3_nt: TGTGCCAGCAGTGCTGGACAGGGAAAGTACTTC
cdr3_aa: CASSAGQGKYF

clone_size: .
cdr3_length: 14
j_call: TRBJ1-1
d_call: .
v_call: TRBV7-8
cdr3_nt: TGTGCCAGCAGCTCGCCCCACATGAACACTGAAGCTTTCTTT
cdr3_aa: CASSSPHMNTEAFF

clone_size: few
cdr3_length: 16
j_call: TRBJ2-1
d_call: TRBD2
v_call: TRBV7-2
cdr3_nt: TGTGCCAGCAGCTTAGCGAAACTAGCGGGAGGGCCTGAGCAGTTCTTC
cdr3_aa: CASSLAKLAGGPEQFF

clone_size: .
cdr3_length: 15
j_call: TRBJ2-3
d_call: .
v_call: TRBV5-6
cdr3_nt: TGTGCCAGCAGCTTGGTTGGCGGATTCACAGATACGCAGTATTTT
cdr3_aa: CASSLVGGFTDTQYF

clone_size: .
cdr3_length: 15
j_call: TRBJ2-3
d_call: .
v_call: TRBV20-1
cdr3_nt: TGCAGTGCTAGAGATGGAGCGGAGTACACAGATACGCAGTATTTT
cdr3_aa: CSARDGAEYTDTQYF

clone_size: few
cdr3_length: 17
j_call: TRBJ2-6
d_call: TRBD1
v_call: TRBV28
cdr3_nt: TGTGCCAGCAGACGGGACAGGGGCTTGGCTGGGGCCAACGTCCTGACTTTC
cdr3_aa: CASRRDRGLAGANVLTF

clone_size: few
cdr3_length: 12
j_call: TRBJ2-7
d_call: .
v_call: TRBV6-5
cdr3_nt: TGTGCCAGCAGGGGGGACTTTACCGAGCAGTACTTC
cdr3_aa: CASRGDFTEQYF

clone_size: few
cdr3_length: 17
j_call: TRBJ2-5
d_call: TRBD2
v_call: TRBV27
cdr3_nt: TGTGCCAGCAGTTTATCCGGGCTAGCGGGAGATGCGGTGACCCAGTACTTC
cdr3_aa: CASSLSGLAGDAVTQYF

clone_size: .
cdr3_length: 15
j_call: TRBJ2-7
d_call: TRBD2
v_call: TRBV5-1
cdr3_nt: TGCGCCAGCAGCTCCCAGGGACTAGCGGGAGAAGAGCAGTACTTC
cdr3_aa: CASSSQGLAGEEQYF

clone_size: .
cdr3_length: 13
j_call: TRBJ1-2
d_call: .
v_call: TRBV6-1
cdr3_nt: TGTGCCAGCAGTCCCGCGGACCTCTATGGCTACACCTTC
cdr3_aa: CASSPADLYGYTF

clone_size: .
cdr3_length: 13
j_call: TRBJ1-2
d_call: .
v_call: TRBV7-9
cdr3_nt: TGTGCCAGCAGCATGGAGCCCCTGGGGGGCTACACCTTC
cdr3_aa: CASSMEPLGGYTF

clone_size: many
cdr3_length: 14
j_call: TRBJ2-4
d_call: TRBD1
v_call: TRBV7-9
cdr3_nt: TGTGCCAGCAGCTTAGGGACAGGCAAAAACATTCAGTACTTC
cdr3_aa: CASSLGTGKNIQYF

clone_size: .
cdr3_length: 13
j_call: TRBJ2-7
d_call: .
v_call: TRBV5-1
cdr3_nt: TGCGCCAGCTCCGAACAGGTAGCCTACGAGCAGTACTTC
cdr3_aa: CASSEQVAYEQYF

clone_size: few
cdr3_length: 14
j_call: TRBJ1-2
d_call: .
v_call: TRBV15
cdr3_nt: TGTGCCACCCGAACAAGGGGTGATAGCTATGGCTACACCTTC
cdr3_aa: CATRTRGDSYGYTF

clone_size: few
cdr3_length: 16
j_call: TRBJ1-1
d_call: TRBD1
v_call: TRBV5-1
cdr3_nt: TGCGCCAGCAGCTTTACTAACGGTAGGGGGCAAGGTGAAGCTTTCTTT
cdr3_aa: CASSFTNGRGQGEAFF

clone_size: many
cdr3_length: 15
j_call: TRBJ2-3
d_call: .
v_call: TRBV12-3/TRBV12-4
cdr3_nt: TGTGCCAGCAGTTTTCCCGGGGGAGGCACAGATACGCAGTATTTT
cdr3_aa: CASSFPGGGTDTQYF

clone_size: many
cdr3_length: 12
j_call: TRBJ2-1
d_call: .
v_call: TRBV12-3/TRBV12-4
cdr3_nt: TGTGCCAGCAGTTCGATATACAATGAGCAGTTCTTC
cdr3_aa: CASSSIYNEQFF